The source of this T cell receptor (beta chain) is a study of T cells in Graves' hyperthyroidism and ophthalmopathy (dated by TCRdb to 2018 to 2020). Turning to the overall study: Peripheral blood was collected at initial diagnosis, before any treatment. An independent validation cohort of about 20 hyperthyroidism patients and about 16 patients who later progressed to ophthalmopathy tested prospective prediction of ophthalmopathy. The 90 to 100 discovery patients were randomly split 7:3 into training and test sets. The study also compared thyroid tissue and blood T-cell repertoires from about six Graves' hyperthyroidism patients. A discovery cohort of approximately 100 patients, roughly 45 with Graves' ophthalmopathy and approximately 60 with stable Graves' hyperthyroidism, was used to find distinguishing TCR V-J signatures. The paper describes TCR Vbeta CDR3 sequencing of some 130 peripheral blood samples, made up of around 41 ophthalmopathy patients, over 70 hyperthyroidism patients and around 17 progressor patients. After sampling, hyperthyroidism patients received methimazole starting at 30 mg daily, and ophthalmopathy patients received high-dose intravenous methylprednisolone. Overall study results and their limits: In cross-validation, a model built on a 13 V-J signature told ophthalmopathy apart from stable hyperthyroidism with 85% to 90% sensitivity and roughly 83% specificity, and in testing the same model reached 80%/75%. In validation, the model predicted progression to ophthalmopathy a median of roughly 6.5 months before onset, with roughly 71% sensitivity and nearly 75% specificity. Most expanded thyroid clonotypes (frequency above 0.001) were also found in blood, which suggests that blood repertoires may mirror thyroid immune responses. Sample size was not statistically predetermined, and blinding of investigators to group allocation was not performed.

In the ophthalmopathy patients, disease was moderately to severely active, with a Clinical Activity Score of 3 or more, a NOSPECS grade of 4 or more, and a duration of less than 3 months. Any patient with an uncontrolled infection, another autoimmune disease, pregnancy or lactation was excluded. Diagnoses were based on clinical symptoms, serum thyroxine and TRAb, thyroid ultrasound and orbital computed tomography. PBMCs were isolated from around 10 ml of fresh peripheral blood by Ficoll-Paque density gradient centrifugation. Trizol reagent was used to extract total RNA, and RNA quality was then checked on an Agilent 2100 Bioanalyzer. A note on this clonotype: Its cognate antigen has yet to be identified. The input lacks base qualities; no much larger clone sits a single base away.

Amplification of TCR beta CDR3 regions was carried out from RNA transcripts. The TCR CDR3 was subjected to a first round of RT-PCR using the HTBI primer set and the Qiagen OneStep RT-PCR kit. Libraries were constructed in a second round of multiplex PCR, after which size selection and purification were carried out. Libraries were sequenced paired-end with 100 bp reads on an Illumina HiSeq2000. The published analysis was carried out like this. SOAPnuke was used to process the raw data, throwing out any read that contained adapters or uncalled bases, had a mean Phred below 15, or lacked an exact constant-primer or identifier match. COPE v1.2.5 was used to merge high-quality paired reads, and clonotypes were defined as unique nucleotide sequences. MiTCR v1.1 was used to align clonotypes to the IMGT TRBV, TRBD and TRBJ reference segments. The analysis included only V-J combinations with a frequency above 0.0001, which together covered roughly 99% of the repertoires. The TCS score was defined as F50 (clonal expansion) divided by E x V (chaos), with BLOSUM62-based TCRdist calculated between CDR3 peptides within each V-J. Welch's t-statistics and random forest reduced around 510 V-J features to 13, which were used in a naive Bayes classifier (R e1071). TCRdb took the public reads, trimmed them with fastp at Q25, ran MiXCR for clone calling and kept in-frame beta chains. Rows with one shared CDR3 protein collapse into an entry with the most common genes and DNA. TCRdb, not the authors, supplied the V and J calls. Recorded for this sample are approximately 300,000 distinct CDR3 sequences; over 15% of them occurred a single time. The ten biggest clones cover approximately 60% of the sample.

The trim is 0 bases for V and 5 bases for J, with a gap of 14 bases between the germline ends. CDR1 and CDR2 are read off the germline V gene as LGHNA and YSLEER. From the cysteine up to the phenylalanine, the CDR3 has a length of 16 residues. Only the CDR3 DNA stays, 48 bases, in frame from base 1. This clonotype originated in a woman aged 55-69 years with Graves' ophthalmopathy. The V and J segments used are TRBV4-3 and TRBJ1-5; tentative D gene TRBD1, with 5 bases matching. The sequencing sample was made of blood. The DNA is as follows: TGCGCCAGCAGCCAAGAAAAGGGTTCGGGGCATCAGCCCCAGCATTTT. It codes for CASSQEKGSGHQPQHF.